This TCR beta chain was identified during a study of cytomegalovirus exposure and HLA in healthy donors. Vbeta (60) and Jbeta (13) primers were used in the PCR. Produced via immunoSEQ multiplex PCR; TCRdb's table is partial and in-frame only. Of over 150,000 clones in the sample, approximately 82% were seen once. In germline, CDR1 is SGHVS, CDR2 FNYEAQ. V lost 0 bases and J lost 3, with 12 bases in between. The CDR3 has 15 residues. The sequencing input was PBMCs. The source of this sequence is a male donor in good health and CMV-seropositive. V gene TRBV7-6 combines with J gene TRBJ2-7, with a possible D match to TRBD1 (5 bases). CDR3 protein: CASSLALKGIYEQYF. The CDR3 bases are TGTGCCAGCAGCTTAGCTCTGAAGGGGATCTACGAGCAGTACTTC.